A selection of T cell receptor beta chains follows, all from one sample in a study of regulatory T cells in long-lasting Graves disease. TCRdb recomputed calls from the multiplex PCR reads with MiXCR, one row per CDR3 protein. This sample has 360,000 or so distinct CDR3 sequences, with around 15% found just once. Separately, the same data were catalogued under a study of T cells in Graves' hyperthyroidism and ophthalmopathy.

The starting material was peripheral blood mononuclear cells (PBMCs), obtained at new diagnosis, from a patient treated with antithyroid drugs. Receptor source: a man aged 40-49 years with Graves disease. The CDR3 runs from the conserved cysteine through the conserved F or W. D genes are given only for firm matches. Some rows mark clone size as missing; the rest say once, few, many or name a class of expanded clone.

TRBJ1-2,.,.,TRBV30,CAWSVSGLYGYTF,TGTGCCTGGAGTGTATCAGGGCTCTATGGCTACACCTTC
TRBJ1-6,.,many,TRBV2,CASRSGRGPPLHF,TGTGCCAGCAGGTCGGGTCGGGGGCCACCCCTCCACTTT
TRBJ2-4,TRBD2,few,TRBV12-3/TRBV12-4,CASSSPRSGLAIKNIQYF,TGTGCCAGCAGTTCCCCCCGGTCAGGACTAGCGATTAAAAACATTCAGTACTTC
TRBJ1-3,.,.,TRBV2,CASTAGIEGNTIYF,TGTGCCAGCACCGCCGGGATTGAGGGAAACACCATATATTTT
TRBJ2-2,TRBD2,many,TRBV20-1,CSARDRVGGGTGELFF,TGCAGTGCTAGAGATCGGGTCGGGGGGGGCACCGGGGAGCTGTTTTTT
TRBJ2-1,TRBD2,few,TRBV5-1,CASSTGLAGGNEQFF,TGCGCCAGCAGCACGGGACTAGCGGGGGGCAATGAGCAGTTCTTC
TRBJ2-7,.,few,TRBV11-2,CASSSYPSSYEQYF,TGTGCCAGCAGCTCTTACCCCAGCTCCTACGAGCAGTACTTC
TRBJ2-7,TRBD1,few,TRBV6-5,CASSYSTSWGLDRAYEQYF,TGTGCCAGCAGTTACTCGACTTCGTGGGGACTGGACAGGGCCTACGAGCAGTACTTC
TRBJ1-5,TRBD1,few,TRBV5-5,CASSWGTVGPQHF,TGTGCCAGCAGCTGGGGGACAGTCGGGCCCCAGCATTTT
TRBJ1-1,.,many,TRBV12-3/TRBV12-4,CASSPLYNTEAFF,TGTGCCAGCAGCCCCCTTTACAACACTGAAGCTTTCTTT
TRBJ2-7,.,many,TRBV7-2,CASSLSGGLTYEQYF,TGTGCCAGCAGCTTAAGCGGCGGGCTTACCTACGAGCAGTACTTC
TRBJ2-5,TRBD2,many,TRBV28,CASGGTSFWKTQYF,TGTGCCAGCGGCGGGACTAGCTTTTGGAAGACCCAGTACTTC
TRBJ1-5,TRBD1,.,TRBV24-1,CATSDKRTGGSQPQHF,TGTGCCACCAGTGATAAGAGGACAGGGGGCTCTCAGCCCCAGCATTTT
TRBJ2-7,.,many,TRBV2,CASSESRGPHEQYF,TGTGCCAGCAGTGAATCTCGGGGGCCGCACGAGCAGTACTTC
TRBJ1-4,TRBD1,.,TRBV6-5,CASSYRDSYNEKLFF,TGTGCCAGCAGTTACAGGGACAGCTATAATGAAAAACTGTTTTTT
TRBJ1-1,TRBD1,.,TRBV20-1,CSASDRRTGLNTEAFF,TGCAGTGCTTCGGACAGGCGGACAGGCTTGAACACTGAAGCTTTCTTT
TRBJ2-3,.,few,TRBV7-3,CASSRFRGGTDTQYF,TGTGCCAGCAGCCGTTTCAGGGGGGGCACAGATACGCAGTATTTT
TRBJ1-2,TRBD1,.,TRBV18,CASSPSRQGLEGYTF,TGTGCCAGCTCACCATCGAGACAGGGGTTAGAGGGCTACACCTTC
TRBJ1-4,.,.,TRBV5-1,CASTPGTDREKLFF,TGCGCCAGCACCCCAGGGACCGACCGGGAAAAACTGTTTTTT
TRBJ2-7,.,many,TRBV6-5,CASSYVALLPSGWEQYF,TGTGCCAGCAGTTACGTTGCTCTACTTCCTTCGGGTTGGGAGCAGTACTTC
TRBJ2-3,TRBD2,few,TRBV2,CASRASGGATTQYF,TGTGCCAGCAGAGCTAGCGGGGGGGCGACTACGCAGTATTTT
TRBJ1-5,.,.,TRBV2,CASSASREYYSNQPQHF,TGTGCCAGCAGTGCTTCAAGAGAATACTATAGCAATCAGCCCCAGCATTTT
TRBJ2-2,TRBD2,many,TRBV7-3,CASSLRAGESTGELFF,TGTGCCAGCAGCTTACGAGCGGGGGAGTCCACCGGGGAGCTGTTTTTT
TRBJ1-3,.,.,TRBV30,CAWRMGFSGNTIYF,TGTGCCTGGAGGATGGGCTTCTCTGGAAACACCATATATTTT
TRBJ1-5,.,many,TRBV27,CASSPSARGHQPQHF,TGTGCCAGCAGTCCCTCCGCCCGGGGCCATCAGCCCCAGCATTTT
TRBJ1-6,.,.,TRBV11-2,CASSTRESPLHF,TGTGCCAGCAGCACGAGAGAATCACCCCTCCACTTT
TRBJ2-3,.,.,TRBV5-1,CASSLGHPTDTQYF,TGCGCCAGCAGCCTGGGGCATCCCACAGATACGCAGTATTTT
TRBJ1-6,TRBD1,many,TRBV12-3/TRBV12-4,CASSSWTGGSSPLHF,TGTGCCAGCAGTTCATGGACAGGGGGATCTTCACCCCTCCACTTT
TRBJ2-3,TRBD2,many,TRBV6-2/TRBV6-3,CASSTRASGITDTQYF,TGTGCCAGCAGTACCCGGGCTAGCGGCATCACAGATACGCAGTATTTT
TRBJ1-5,.,few,TRBV16,CASSQSRLSRGGNQPQHF,TGTGCCAGCAGCCAATCACGGTTAAGCAGGGGTGGCAATCAGCCCCAGCATTTT
TRBJ2-2,TRBD1,few,TRBV12-5,CASGFSDRAGELFF,TGTGCTAGTGGTTTTTCGGACAGGGCCGGGGAGCTGTTTTTT
TRBJ1-2,.,.,TRBV25-1,CASSDPDAYGYTF,TGTGCCAGCAGTGACCCGGACGCCTATGGCTACACCTTC
TRBJ1-5,.,few,TRBV2,CASTVGAQPQHF,TGTGCCAGCACCGTGGGGGCCCAGCCCCAGCATTTT
TRBJ1-5,.,few,TRBV28,CASSLGLSNQPQHF,TGTGCCAGCAGTTTGGGGCTGAGCAATCAGCCCCAGCATTTT
TRBJ2-5,TRBD2,.,TRBV4-2,CASSQELGLAGGLETQYF,TGTGCCAGCAGCCAAGAATTAGGACTAGCGGGGGGGCTGGAGACCCAGTACTTC
TRBJ2-7,.,.,TRBV5-1,CASSVRQDSYEQYF,TGCGCCAGCAGCGTCCGACAGGACTCCTACGAGCAGTACTTC
TRBJ2-3,.,.,TRBV7-3,CASSATAPDTQYF,TGTGCCAGCAGCGCGACAGCCCCAGATACGCAGTATTTT
TRBJ2-5,.,many,TRBV20-1,CSARFSTGPMETQYF,TGCAGTGCTAGATTCTCAACCGGGCCCATGGAGACCCAGTACTTC
TRBJ2-1,.,few,TRBV6-1,CASSEASYNEQFF,TGTGCCAGCAGTGAGGCCAGTTACAATGAGCAGTTCTTC
TRBJ2-5,TRBD2,.,TRBV7-2,CASRLAAQETQYF,TGTGCCAGCAGGCTAGCGGCTCAAGAGACCCAGTACTTC
TRBJ2-3,TRBD1,many,TRBV24-1,CATSAGGPTDTQYF,TGTGCCACCTCCGCAGGGGGCCCCACAGATACGCAGTATTTT
TRBJ1-5,TRBD1,many,TRBV20-1,CSASSGTGGVQPQHF,TGCAGTGCTAGCTCCGGGACAGGGGGCGTTCAGCCCCAGCATTTT
TRBJ1-5,TRBD1,many,TRBV7-2,CASSTGTGNNQPQHF,TGTGCCAGCAGCACCGGGACAGGGAACAATCAGCCCCAGCATTTT
TRBJ2-1,.,many,TRBV2,CASSESRSVDEQFF,TGTGCCAGCAGTGAATCTAGATCCGTGGATGAGCAGTTCTTC
TRBJ1-2,TRBD1,.,TRBV7-9,CASRAQGEEGYTF,TGTGCCAGCAGAGCACAGGGGGAGGAAGGCTACACCTTC
TRBJ2-7,.,.,TRBV6-5,CASSYGPVSYEQYF,TGTGCCAGCAGTTACGGGCCGGTCTCCTACGAGCAGTACTTC